The entry below describes one TCR beta chain. V gave up 1 base and J gave up 4 bases, with 17 bases separating them. CDR3 length: 16 amino acids. Per the germline V gene, CDR1 is SGHRS and CDR2 is YFSETQ. Here immunoSEQ multiplex PCR was the method, and the copy in TCRdb shows in-frame clones only, minus some. The table records some 300,000 clones, roughly 90% of them present only once. This sample is part of a study of blood T cell repertoires in COVID-19. The chain uses TRBV5-1 and TRBJ1-1, with a weak D call TRBD1 (6 bases). The clonotype originates from a woman in her 30s who had been exposed to COVID-19. Sequencing input: PBMCs or T cells enriched from blood (not recorded which). The CDR3 reads CASSLMSGTWGTEAFF. In nucleotides, the CDR3 is TGCGCCAGCAGCTTGATGTCGGGGACATGGGGCACTGAAGCTTTCTTT.